This T cell receptor (beta chain) stems from a study of blood T cells in healthy people across ages. PCR was performed a second time for about 6 to 12 cycles using a sample-barcoded 5' primer and a J-beta primer mix. TCRdb reanalysed the 5' RACE reads using MiXCR and keeps one entry per CDR3 protein. The table has approximately 850,000 distinct CDR3 sequences, more than 45% seen once; the top ten hold approximately 20%. This clonotype was picked up a small number of times. Sequencing input: blood. The receptor was isolated from a young man in good health.

CDR3 sequence: CSASGSSYEQYF. The DNA of the CDR3 is TGCAGTGCTAGCGGGAGCTCCTACGAGCAGTACTTC. The rearrangement joins TRBV20-1 to TRBJ2-7, with D perhaps matching TRBD2 (6 bases). Trimming took 3 bases from V and 0 from J, leaving 6 bases between them. CDR1 is DFQATT and CDR2 is SNEGSKA in the germline V gene (reference sequence). This CDR3 has 12 residues.